This TCR beta chain emerged from a study of blood T cell repertoires in COVID-19. As handled by the study authors: The assay estimated nucleated cells by amplifying reference gene primers. The data were produced by immunoSEQ multiplex PCR, yet TCRdb's version contains in-frame clones alone and is incomplete. D and trimming were read from the DNA, whereas the V and J calls and clone size are those reported in that table. The top ten clones hold around 1.7% of a sample with about 200,000 clones, roughly 90% of them seen once. The germline CDR1 and CDR2 sequences are SGHTA and FQGTGA. Losses at the gene ends were 5 bases for V and 3 bases for J; bases not matched to a gene: 6. The length of the CDR3 is 15 residues.

The receptor was isolated from a man between 18 and 29 years old with active or convalescent COVID-19. The chain recombines TRBV7-3 with TRBJ2-7; TRBD2 matches at 11 bases. Sequencing was done on a sample of peripheral blood. Written as DNA, the CDR3 is TGTGCCAGCAGCCAAACTAGCGGGAGTATCTACGAGCAGTACTTC. Its translation is CASSQTSGSIYEQYF.